This TCR beta chain was recorded in a study of T cell responses to AZD1222 COVID-19 vaccine. Study findings and constraints: Recipients of two AZD1222 doses showed rising Spike-specific TCR breadth and depth. Nearly half of spike-specific TCRs reportedly target variant regions that are unmutated in the B.1.351 and B.1.1.7 variants. There were mostly white British donors and more females than males, and clonal diversity was possibly underestimated.

Germline V CDR1 and CDR2: SGHVS, FQNEAQ. The V segment lost 1 base and the J segment 0 bases; nucleotides outside the gene matches: 7. The CDR3 has 17 amino acids. Comments on this clone: Its antigen is unidentified.

Generated by immunoSEQ multiplex PCR, the TCRdb table keeps only in-frame clones and is missing some. In the table there are 45,000 to 60,000 clones, around 90% of which are singletons. The sample was peripheral blood, taken on day 0 of AZD1222 vaccination. J is TRBJ2-5 and V is TRBV7-8; 8 bases align to TRBD2. The TCR comes from an adult in good health. CDR3 protein: CASSLGLAGHYQETQYF. CDR3 nucleotide sequence: TGTGCCAGCAGCTTAGGGCTAGCGGGTCACTACCAAGAGACCCAGTACTTC. Together with reference TRBV7-8 and TRBJ2-5, the CDR3 gives the full variable domain: GAGVSQSPRYKVAKRGQDVALRCDPISGHVSLFWYQQALGQGPEFLTYFQNEAQLDKSGLPSDRFFAERPEGSVSTLKIQRTQQEDSAVYLCASSLGLAGHYQETQYFGPGTRLLVL.